This T cell receptor beta chain was sequenced during a study of blood T cell repertoires in COVID-19. About the study: Researchers got acute and convalescent COVID-19 samples from the United States, Italy and Spain. The cDNA or gDNA used as material had been derived from T cells, B-cell-depleted T cells, or PBMCs.

In this sample, this clone turned up a few times. The CDR3 sequence is 13 residues long. V lost 3 bases and J 7 bases, leaving 12 bases between the germline ends. As originally analysed: The authors estimated nucleated cell counts from reference gene primer amplification. Assay: immunoSEQ multiplex PCR; the TCRdb copy retains only in-frame clones and omits some. V and J calls and clone size follow that table, whereas D and trimming were derived from the DNA. The profile shows about 250,000 clones, 65% to 80% of them singletons. The sequence derives from a woman aged 40 to 50 with active or convalescent COVID-19. The source material was peripheral blood. The V call is TRBV12-3 or TRBV12-4, the J call TRBJ1-2; no definite D call. The CDR3 DNA follows: TGTGCCAGCAGTTTGAAAGAGGAGGGTGGCTACACCTTC. This translates into CASSLKEEGGYTF.